This TCR beta chain is drawn from a study of blood T cell repertoires in COVID-19. Study summary: Both acute and convalescent COVID-19 samples were obtained from the United States, Italy and Spain. In each case, the material was cDNA or gDNA derived from T cells, B-cell-depleted T cells, or PBMCs.

Source study methods: The assay estimated nucleated cells by amplifying reference gene primers. Measured with immunoSEQ multiplex PCR; TCRdb has only the in-frame clones, and not every one. That table furnishes V, J and clone size, whereas the DNA furnished D and trimming. The data contain around 63,000 clones, approximately 79% of them singletons. The CDR3 contains 11 residues. Trimming pared 2 bases from V and 6 bases from J, leaving 7 bases between. CDR1 and CDR2 from the germline V gene are GTSNPN and SVGIG (reference sequence). Sequenced material: peripheral blood. The sequence came from a human donor in a cohort sampled during active COVID-19. The rearrangement joins TRBV30 to TRBJ1-1; no definite D call. DNA for the CDR3: TGTGCCTGGAGTCGGGTGGCTGAAGCTTTCTTT. Translating it yields CAWSRVAEAFF.